Listed below are T cell receptor beta chains from one sample, sequenced in a study of identical twins. One entry per CDR3 protein, called by TCRdb with MiXCR from the 5' RACE reads. The sample records approximately 700,000 distinct CDR3 sequences, about 20% being singletons. These data are also associated with another study on T cells expressing NK-cell markers.

The sample was PBMCs. Receptors originate from a woman aged 18-30 years in good health. The CDR3 runs from the conserved cysteine through the conserved F or W.

CDR3aa	v_gene
CASSLVGDLPFF	TRBV5-5
CASSLAGVIREQFF	TRBV7-9
CASSVTGTGELFF	TRBV7-3
CASSLTGEGSYGYTF	TRBV6-1
CASSFRTGGETQYF	TRBV3-1
CASSFRTGGRSYNEQFF	TRBV27
CATSRDKGDTEAFF	TRBV15
CASSLRGQYTEAFF	TRBV7-9
CSVVGTTSGTTSSYEQYF	TRBV29-1
CASATGIGGGELFF	TRBV10-1
CASSLALAGQETQYF	TRBV5-1
CSARHNWANVLTF	TRBV20-1
CAISADNEQFF	TRBV10-3
CASSYGATLGEQYF	TRBV6-5
CASSPAAGRADTQYF	TRBV18
CASRLGGELFF	TRBV13
CASQAGVVYNEQFF	TRBV12-3/TRBV12-4
CSAKVGSGDSYNEQFF	TRBV20-1
CSAIIRDRRNEQFF	TRBV20-1
CASSQDLGVNRVTGELFF	TRBV4-3
CASSYSGNTYEQYF	TRBV6-5
CASTKEETRTDTQYF	TRBV6-2/TRBV6-3
CASSQAGSNQPQHF	TRBV3-1
CASSVGVGYRYEQYF	TRBV9
CASSLGGLLYEQYF	TRBV12-3/TRBV12-4
CASSLVGSPSKSSYNEQFF	TRBV11-1
CASSLDGMAGQGDEQYF	TRBV5-5
CASSSLAGGLGSYNEQFF	TRBV12-3/TRBV12-4
CASSLSREAVSSYNSPLHF	TRBV4-3
CSARDLSGRVRNEQFF	TRBV20-1
CASSSGPPNYGYTF	TRBV7-9
CAWSDSYGYTF	TRBV30
CASSLIEALGEQYF	TRBV7-6
CASSYAGAINTIYF	TRBV12-3/TRBV12-4
CASSSYRVYNSPLHF	TRBV7-2
CASSHTAGGPPDTQYF	TRBV5-1
CASRGLARTDTQYF	TRBV12-3/TRBV12-4
CASSQSTGGETQYF	TRBV3-1
CASGSGVITDTQYF	TRBV7-6
CASSYEAYYGYTF	TRBV6-5
CASSQVAGSTYNEQFF	TRBV5-1
CASSGLAGYQETQYF	TRBV12-3/TRBV12-4
CAISGTGGYSYEQYF	TRBV10-3
CSSAGYESYEQYF	TRBV20-1
CASSFRRTGFAYEQYF	TRBV12-3/TRBV12-4
CASSVSGISYEQYF	TRBV9
CASGTGNTGELFF	TRBV5-1
CASSPNGGGSSYEQYF	TRBV7-3
CASSSTGASNQPQHF	TRBV12-3/TRBV12-4
CASGKSGANVLTF	TRBV7-9
CASSYFRGTDTQYF	TRBV6-5
CASSLEASGGNEQYF	TRBV5-1
CASSTNRDGNSPLHF	TRBV6-1
CASSYSGENEKLFF	TRBV6-5
CASSSRKAFF	TRBV12-3/TRBV12-4
CASSSPQGGVVETQYF	TRBV6-5
CASSRSSGRATDTQYF	TRBV6-1
CASMGSKGSTEAFF	TRBV6-2/TRBV6-3
CASSLDVSPDSPLHF	TRBV5-1
CSAGGVLLHEQYF	TRBV20-1